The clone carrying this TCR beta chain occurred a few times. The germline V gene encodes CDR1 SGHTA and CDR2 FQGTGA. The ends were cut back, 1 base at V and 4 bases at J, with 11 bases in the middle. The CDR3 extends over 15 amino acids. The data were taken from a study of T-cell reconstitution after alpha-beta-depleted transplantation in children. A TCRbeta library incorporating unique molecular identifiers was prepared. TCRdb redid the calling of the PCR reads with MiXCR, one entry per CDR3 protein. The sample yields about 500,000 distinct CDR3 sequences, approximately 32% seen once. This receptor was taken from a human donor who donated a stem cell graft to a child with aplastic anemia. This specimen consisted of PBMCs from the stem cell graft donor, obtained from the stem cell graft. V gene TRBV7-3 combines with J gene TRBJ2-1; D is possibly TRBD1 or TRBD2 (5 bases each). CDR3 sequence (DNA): TGTGCCAGCAGCTTAAAAAGGGACGTATACAATGAGCAGTTCTTC. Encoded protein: CASSLKRDVYNEQFF.